This T cell receptor beta chain is drawn from a study of long-term antiretroviral therapy in people with HIV. The authors ran the immunoSEQ assay, v3.0, at survey level. The repertoire was sequenced with immunoSEQ multiplex PCR; TCRdb's copy has only in-frame clones and lacks some. The sample consists of more than 35,000 clones, about 95% of them appearing once. Trimming pared 8 bases from V and 7 bases from J, leaving 14 bases between. The CDR3 spans 12 residues. The germline V gene has CDR1 MNHEY and CDR2 SVGAGI. The sequencing here drew on unsorted PBMCs, taken 3.7 years after starting antiretroviral therapy. The TCR comes from a woman between 50 and 59 years old with HIV. The rearrangement joins TRBV6-5 to TRBJ2-5; D unresolved. CDR3 nucleotide sequence: TGTGCCAGCCAGGAACACGCAGGGACCCAGTACTTC. This gives the protein CASQEHAGTQYF.